Listed below are T cell receptor beta chains from one sample, sequenced in a study of OX40 agonist ivuxolimab in advanced cancers. TCRdb's table, derived via immunoSEQ multiplex PCR, lists solely in-frame clones and lacks some. The sample has about 84,000 clones, approximately 95% seen once. Here the sequenced sample was CD4+ or CD8+ T cells sorted from blood, taken in a trial of the OX40 agonist ivuxolimab. The receptors were gathered from an adult with an advanced solid tumor such as melanoma, head and neck, liver or kidney cancer. Each CDR3 is given with its conserved first and last residue. A D gene is named only where the DNA matches it firmly. Only some rows state a clone size, as once, few, many or a class for expanded clones.

d_gene,v_gene,abundance,j_gene,len,CDR3nt,CDR3aa
TRBD1,TRBV7-7,-,TRBJ2-7,15,TGTGCTAGCAGCTTGGAAGGGGGCCGAACCTACGAGCAGTACTTC,CASSLEGGRTYEQYF
-,TRBV7-7,-,TRBJ2-2,17,TGTGCTAGCAGCGCCGAACCGGGACATAGGAACACCGGGGAGCTGTTTTTT,CASSAEPGHRNTGELFF
TRBD1,TRBV2,-,TRBJ1-3,15,TGTGCCAGCAGTGTGACAGGGAGCTCTGGAAACACCATATATTTT,CASSVTGSSGNTIYF
-,TRBV2,-,TRBJ2-7,14,TGTGCCAGCAGTGGGGGGGACAGTTACTACGAGCAGTACTTC,CASSGGDSYYEQYF
-,TRBV12-5,-,TRBJ1-1,12,TGTGCTAGTGGTTTGGGGAACACTGAAGCTTTCTTT,CASGLGNTEAFF
TRBD1,TRBV5-1,-,TRBJ1-5,16,TGTGCCAGCAGCGCATTGACAGGGGAGGGGAATCAGCCCCAGCATTTT,CASSALTGEGNQPQHF
-,TRBV10-3,-,TRBJ2-3,16,TGTGCCATCAGTGAGTCGGGGCTAGCCGCGTTTAATATGCAGTATTTT,CAISESGLAAFNMQYF
TRBD2,TRBV4-3,-,TRBJ2-7,16,TGCGCCAGCAGCCCTTGGGGTAGCGGGAGCTCCTACGAGCAGTACTTC,CASSPWGSGSSYEQYF
TRBD2,TRBV11-2,-,TRBJ2-5,16,TGTGCCAGCAGCTTAGTTGGGGCTAGCGGACAAGAGACCCAGTACTTC,CASSLVGASGQETQYF
-,TRBV10-3,-,TRBJ1-1,15,TGTGCCATCAGTGAGTCTGGGACCGGAGGGTCTGAAGCTTTCTTT,CAISESGTGGSEAFF
-,TRBV7-9,-,TRBJ2-1,15,TGTGCCAGCACCCCTCCGAGATCCTCCTACAATGAGCAGTTCTTC,CASTPPRSSYNEQFF
-,TRBV7-3,-,TRBJ2-1,13,TGTGCCAGCAGCGATCTAGTAACCAATGAGCAGTTCTTC,CASSDLVTNEQFF
-,TRBV6-5,-,TRBJ2-7,13,TGTGCCAGCAGTTACGGGGCCACGTACGAGCAGTACTTC,CASSYGATYEQYF
TRBD2,TRBV30,once,TRBJ2-7,14,TGTGCCTCCCGACTAGCGGGCGACCCTAGGGAGCAGTACTTC,CASRLAGDPREQYF
-,TRBV28,-,TRBJ2-7,13,TGTGCCAGCAGCGTCTACCAGGCGGGCGAGCAGTACTTC,CASSVYQAGEQYF
-,TRBV23-1,-,TRBJ1-4,19,TGCGCCAGCAGTCAAACCGCCGGGCCCAGCGTCCGTGGGCTTGAAAAACTGTTTTTT,CASSQTAGPSVRGLEKLFF
-,TRBV28,few,TRBJ1-5,16,TGTGCCAGCAGTTTAGACCCCGAGAGGAGCAATCAGCCCCAGCATTTT,CASSLDPERSNQPQHF
-,TRBV27,-,TRBJ2-7,13,TGTGCCAGCTCGACACGGGTAAACTACGAGCAGTACTTC,CASSTRVNYEQYF
-,TRBV5-1,-,TRBJ2-5,13,TGCGCCAGCAGAGGGCAGAACCAAGAGACCCAGTACTTC,CASRGQNQETQYF
TRBD1,TRBV5-5,-,TRBJ2-5,15,TGTGCCAGCAGCTTGAGCAGGGGGCCTCAAGAGACCCAGTACTTC,CASSLSRGPQETQYF
TRBD1,TRBV5-5,-,TRBJ2-7,15,TGTGCCAGCAGCTTAGGGACAGTCCAATGGGACGAGCAGTACTTC,CASSLGTVQWDEQYF
TRBD2,TRBV19,-,TRBJ2-7,14,TGTGCCAGTAGTCTCCGGGACTATAACTACGAGCAGTACTTC,CASSLRDYNYEQYF
-,TRBV19,-,TRBJ1-5,16,TGTGCCAGTAGTATAGTCAGGGCGGGGAACAATCAGCCCCAGCATTTT,CASSIVRAGNNQPQHF
-,TRBV2,-,TRBJ2-2,16,TGTGCCAGCAGTGATATGGGGGGCTCTAACACCGGGGAGCTGTTTTTT,CASSDMGGSNTGELFF
-,TRBV28,-,TRBJ1-2,14,TGTGCCAGCGGCGGGACGTTGGCTAACTATGGCTACACCTTC,CASGGTLANYGYTF
-,TRBV7-9,-,TRBJ2-1,15,TGTGCCAGCAGCTTAGTCCCCCTAAACAACAATGAGCAGTTCTTC,CASSLVPLNNNEQFF
-,TRBV7-9,-,TRBJ2-7,15,TGTGCCAGCAGCTTAGCTACGGGGGCTAGGTACGAGCAGTACTTC,CASSLATGARYEQYF
TRBD1,TRBV11-2,-,TRBJ2-7,19,TGTGCCAGCAGCTTAGCCGGTTCTACATGGACAGGAAGCTCCTACGAGCAGTACTTC,CASSLAGSTWTGSSYEQYF
-,TRBV7-9,-,TRBJ1-1,14,TGTGCCAGCAGCTTATACCTTGGGGACACTGAAGCTTTCTTT,CASSLYLGDTEAFF
-,TRBV15,-,TRBJ2-1,14,TGTGCCACCAGCCCCTATCGTGGGTACAATGAGCAGTTCTTC,CATSPYRGYNEQFF
-,TRBV4-1,once,TRBJ2-1,17,TGCGCCAGCAGCCACTACGGGACGACTTTAAACTACAATGAGCAGTTCTTC,CASSHYGTTLNYNEQFF